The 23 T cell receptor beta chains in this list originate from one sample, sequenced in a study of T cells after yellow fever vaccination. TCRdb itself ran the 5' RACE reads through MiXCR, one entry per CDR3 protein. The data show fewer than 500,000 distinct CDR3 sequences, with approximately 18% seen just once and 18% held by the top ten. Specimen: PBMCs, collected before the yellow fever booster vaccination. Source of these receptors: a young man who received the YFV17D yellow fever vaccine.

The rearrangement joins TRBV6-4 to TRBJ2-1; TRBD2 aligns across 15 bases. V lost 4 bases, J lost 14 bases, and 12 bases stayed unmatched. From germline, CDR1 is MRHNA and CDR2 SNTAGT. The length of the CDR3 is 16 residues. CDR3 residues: CASSGSGTSGGPTKFF. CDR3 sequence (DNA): TGTGCCAGCAGTGGCTCCGGGACTAGCGGGGGGCCCACGAAGTTCTTC.

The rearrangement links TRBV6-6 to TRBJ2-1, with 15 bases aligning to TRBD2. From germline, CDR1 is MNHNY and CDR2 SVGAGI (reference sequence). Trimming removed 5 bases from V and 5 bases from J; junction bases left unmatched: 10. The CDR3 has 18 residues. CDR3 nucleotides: TGTGCCAGCAGTCTTTCTCGGACTAGCGGGGGGGCCCACAATGAGCAGTTCTTC. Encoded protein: CASSLSRTSGGAHNEQFF.

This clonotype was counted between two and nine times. In nucleotides, the CDR3 is TGTGCCACCTTAGGGGCAGTAGGAGACTACACCTTC. Its protein product is CATLGAVGDYTF. This chain joins TRBV10-3 and TRBJ1-2; tentative D call: TRBD1 (5 bases). The CDR3 is made up of 12 amino acids. The germline gives CDR1 ENHRY, CDR2 SYGVKD. The germline V and J ends were trimmed by 10 bases and 10 bases, with 19 bases remaining between them.

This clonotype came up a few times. The CDR3 bases are TGCGCCAGCAGCCCCCGACTAGCGGGGGGGCTGGACACCGGGGAGCTGTTTTTT. As protein: CASSPRLAGGLDTGELFF. The chain joins TRBV4-3 to TRBJ2-2, with TRBD2 identical over 14 bases. Germline assignment: CDR1 LGHNA and CDR2 YSLEER. The junction had 7 bases not matched to a gene; V was cut back by 4 bases and J by 3 bases. There are 18 residues in the CDR3.

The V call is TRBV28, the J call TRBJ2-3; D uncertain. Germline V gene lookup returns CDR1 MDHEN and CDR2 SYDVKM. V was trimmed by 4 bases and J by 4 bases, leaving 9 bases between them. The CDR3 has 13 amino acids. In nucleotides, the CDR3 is TGTGCCAGCAGTTCCTCAATAGCAGATACGCAGTATTTT. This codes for CASSSSIADTQYF.

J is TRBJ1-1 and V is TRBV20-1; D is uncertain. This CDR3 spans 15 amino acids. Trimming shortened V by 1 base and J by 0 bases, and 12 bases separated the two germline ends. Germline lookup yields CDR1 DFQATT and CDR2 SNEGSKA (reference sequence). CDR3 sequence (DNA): TGCAGTGCTAGAGTTGGGGATAACATGAACACTGAAGCTTTCTTT. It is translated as CSARVGDNMNTEAFF.

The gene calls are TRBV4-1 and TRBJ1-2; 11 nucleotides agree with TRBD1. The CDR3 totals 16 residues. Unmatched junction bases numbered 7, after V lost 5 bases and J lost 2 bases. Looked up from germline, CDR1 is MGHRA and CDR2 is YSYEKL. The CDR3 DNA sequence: TGCGCCAGCAGCGCCCGGGACAGGGGGTCCAACTATGGCTACACCTTC. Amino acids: CASSARDRGSNYGYTF.

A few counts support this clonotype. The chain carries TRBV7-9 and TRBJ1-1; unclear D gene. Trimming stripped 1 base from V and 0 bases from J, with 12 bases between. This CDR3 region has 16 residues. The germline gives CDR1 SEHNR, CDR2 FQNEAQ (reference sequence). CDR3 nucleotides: TGTGCCAGCAGCTTAGGGGTTGTGGGGATGAACACTGAAGCTTTCTTT. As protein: CASSLGVVGMNTEAFF.

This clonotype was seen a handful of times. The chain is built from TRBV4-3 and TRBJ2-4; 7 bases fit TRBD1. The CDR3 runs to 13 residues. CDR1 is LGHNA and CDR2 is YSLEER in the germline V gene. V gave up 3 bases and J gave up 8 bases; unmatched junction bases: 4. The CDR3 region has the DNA TGCGCCAGCAGCCATATACAGGGGCACATTCAGTACTTC. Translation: CASSHIQGHIQYF.

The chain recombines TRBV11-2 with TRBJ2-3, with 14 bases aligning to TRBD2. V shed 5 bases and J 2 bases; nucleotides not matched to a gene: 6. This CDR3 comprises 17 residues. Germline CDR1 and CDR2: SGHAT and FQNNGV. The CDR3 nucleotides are TGTGCCAGCAGCCTCCCGGGACTAGCGGGGGACACAGATACGCAGTATTTT. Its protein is CASSLPGLAGDTDTQYF.

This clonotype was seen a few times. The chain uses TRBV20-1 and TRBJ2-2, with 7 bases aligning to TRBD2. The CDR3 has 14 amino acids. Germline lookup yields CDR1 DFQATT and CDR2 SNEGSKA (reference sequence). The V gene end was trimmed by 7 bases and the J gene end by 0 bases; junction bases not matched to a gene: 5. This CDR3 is CSVRAGTNTGELFF. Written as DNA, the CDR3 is TGCAGTGTAAGAGCGGGGACGAACACCGGGGAGCTGTTTTTT.

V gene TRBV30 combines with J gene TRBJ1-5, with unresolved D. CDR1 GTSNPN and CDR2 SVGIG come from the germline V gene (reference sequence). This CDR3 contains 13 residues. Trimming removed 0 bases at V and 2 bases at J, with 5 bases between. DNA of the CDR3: TGTGCCTGGAGTGTAGCTGGCAATCAGCCCCAGCATTTT. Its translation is CAWSVAGNQPQHF. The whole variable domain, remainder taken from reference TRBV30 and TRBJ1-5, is SQTIHQWPATLVQPVGSPLSLECTVEGTSNPNLYWYRQAAGRGLQLLFYSVGIGQISSEVPQNLSASRPQDRQFILSSKKLLLSDSGFYLCAWSVAGNQPQHFGDGTRLSIL.

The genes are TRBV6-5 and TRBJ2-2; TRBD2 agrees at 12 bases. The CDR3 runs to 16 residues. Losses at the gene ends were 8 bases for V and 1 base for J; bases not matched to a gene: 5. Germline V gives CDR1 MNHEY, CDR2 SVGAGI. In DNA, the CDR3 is TGTGCCAGCGCCGGGGGACTAGCGGGGAACACCGGGGAGCTGTTTTTT. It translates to CASAGGLAGNTGELFF.

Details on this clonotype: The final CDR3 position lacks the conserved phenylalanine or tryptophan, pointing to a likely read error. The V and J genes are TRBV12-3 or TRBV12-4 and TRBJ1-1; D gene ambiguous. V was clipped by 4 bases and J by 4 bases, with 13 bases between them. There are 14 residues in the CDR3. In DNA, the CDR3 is TGTGCCAGCAGTTGGCAGGTCCGGGGCACTGAAGCTTTCTCT. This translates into CASSWQVRGTEAFS.

CDR3 sequence (DNA): TGTGCCAGCAGCTTAGTAGCCAGGCGATCGGACACTGAAGCTTTCTTT. Protein product: CASSLVARRSDTEAFF. This chain joins TRBV7-2 and TRBJ1-1; D is ambiguous. The CDR3 is made up of 16 amino acids. Trimming left V 1 base short and J 3 bases short, with 15 bases between. Germline lookup yields CDR1 SGHTA and CDR2 FQGNSA.

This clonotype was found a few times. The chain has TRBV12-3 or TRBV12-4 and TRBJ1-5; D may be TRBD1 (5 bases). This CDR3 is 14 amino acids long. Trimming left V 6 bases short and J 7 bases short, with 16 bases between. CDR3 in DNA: TGTGCCAGCAGGCGGCAGGGCCTGGAACAGCCCCAGCATTTT. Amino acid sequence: CASRRQGLEQPQHF.

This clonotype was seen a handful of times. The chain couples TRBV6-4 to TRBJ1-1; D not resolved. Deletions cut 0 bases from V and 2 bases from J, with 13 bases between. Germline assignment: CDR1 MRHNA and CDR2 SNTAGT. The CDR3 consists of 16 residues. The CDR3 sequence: CASSDSPFGSNTEAFF. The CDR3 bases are TGTGCCAGCAGTGACTCCCCGTTTGGGAGCAACACTGAAGCTTTCTTT.

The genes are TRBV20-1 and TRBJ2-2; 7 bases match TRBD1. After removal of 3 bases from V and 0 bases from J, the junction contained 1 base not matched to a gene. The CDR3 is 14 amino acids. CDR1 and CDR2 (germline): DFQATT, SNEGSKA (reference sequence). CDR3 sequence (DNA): TGCAGTGCTAGGGGACAGCCGAACACCGGGGAGCTGTTTTTT. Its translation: CSARGQPNTGELFF.

In DNA, the CDR3 is TGTGCCAGCAGTTCTGGGACCTATGCTCCCAGCTCCTACAATGAGCAGTTCTTC. As protein: CASSSGTYAPSSYNEQFF. The gene calls are TRBV12-3 or TRBV12-4 and TRBJ2-1; D tentatively fits TRBD1 or TRBD2 (5 bases each). This CDR3 has 18 residues. V was clipped by 4 bases and J by 0 bases, with 19 bases between them.

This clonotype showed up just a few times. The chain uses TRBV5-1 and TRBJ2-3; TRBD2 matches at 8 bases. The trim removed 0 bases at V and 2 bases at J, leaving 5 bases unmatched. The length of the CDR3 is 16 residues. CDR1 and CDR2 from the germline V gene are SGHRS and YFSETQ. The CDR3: CASSLDGGGYTDTQYF. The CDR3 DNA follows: TGCGCCAGCAGCTTGGATGGCGGGGGGTACACAGATACGCAGTATTTT.

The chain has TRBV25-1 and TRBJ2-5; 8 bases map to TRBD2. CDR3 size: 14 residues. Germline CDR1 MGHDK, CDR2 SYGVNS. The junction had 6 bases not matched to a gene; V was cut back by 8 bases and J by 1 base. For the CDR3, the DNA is TGTGCCAGCGGGACCACTAGCGGCCAAGAGACCCAGTACTTC. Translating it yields CASGTTSGQETQYF.

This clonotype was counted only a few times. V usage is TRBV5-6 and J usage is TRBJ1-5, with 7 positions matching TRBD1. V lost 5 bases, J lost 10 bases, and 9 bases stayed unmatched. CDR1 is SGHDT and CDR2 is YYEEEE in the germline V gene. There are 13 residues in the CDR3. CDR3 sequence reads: CASSSRQGLPQHF. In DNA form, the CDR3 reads TGTGCCAGCAGTTCTAGACAGGGTCTACCCCAGCATTTT.

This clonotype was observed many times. CDR3 coding DNA: TGTGCCAGCAGCTCCTGGACTAGCGGGGGAGATACGCAGTATTTT. Amino acid sequence: CASSSWTSGGDTQYF. The genes are TRBV7-6 and TRBJ2-3; 13 nucleotides line up with TRBD2. CDR3 length: 15 amino acids. J lost 5 bases, V lost 4 bases, and 3 bases had no gene match. CDR1 SGHVS and CDR2 FNYEAQ come from the germline V gene.